Presented here are 9 T cell receptor beta chains from one specimen sequenced in a study of blood T cell repertoires in COVID-19. Only in-frame clones appear in the TCRdb table, and some are missing; sequencing was by immunoSEQ multiplex PCR. Found here are 74,000 or so clones, around 90% of them singletons; the top ten hold about 2.4%. The sequenced material came from peripheral blood. Receptors were obtained from a human donor in a cohort sampled during active COVID-19.

The CDR3 is CASSSRASGGNNSPLHF. DNA of the CDR3: TGTGCCAGCAGCTCTCGGGCCTCGGGGGGTAATAATTCACCCCTCCACTTT. The chain joins TRBV11-2 to TRBJ1-6; the D gene is possibly TRBD1 (5 bases). Trimming cost V 4 bases and J 5 bases, with 18 bases left between them. Looked up from germline, CDR1 is SGHAT and CDR2 is FQNNGV. The CDR3 length is 17 residues.

This clone was seen only once. The gene calls are TRBV28 and TRBJ1-1, with 9 nucleotides matching TRBD1. Germline CDR1 and CDR2: MDHEN and SYDVKM. With 4 bases clipped from V and 5 bases from J, the junction kept 5 bases outside the gene matches. The CDR3 has 14 residues. The CDR3 nucleotides read TGTGCCAGCAGTTCCCCGGGACAGGGAACTGAAGCTTTCTTT. Translating it yields CASSSPGQGTEAFF.

The V gene is TRBV18, the J gene TRBJ2-7; 8 positions agree with TRBD1. In germline, CDR1 is KGHSH, CDR2 LQKENI. V gave up 6 bases and J gave up 6 bases; unmatched junction bases: 10. The CDR3 extends over 14 amino acids. CDR3 DNA sequence: TGTGCCAGCTCTCAAGATTCAGGGGGCGGCGAGCAGTACTTC. Translating gives CASSQDSGGGEQYF. Full variable domain (missing parts from reference TRBV18 and TRBJ2-7): NAGVMQNPRHLVRRRGQEARLRCSPMKGHSHVYWYRQLPEEGLKFMVYLQKENIIDESGMPKERFSAEFPKEGPSILRIQQVVRGDSAAYFCASSQDSGGGEQYFGPGTRLTVT.

This clone was picked up a small number of times. The rearrangement links TRBV28 to TRBJ1-2, with D perhaps matching TRBD1 (6 bases). Germline V gene lookup returns CDR1 MDHEN and CDR2 SYDVKM. The CDR3 is made up of 15 amino acids. Deletions cut 5 bases from V and 2 bases from J, with 15 bases between. The CDR3 is CASSVTGFRNYGYTF. CDR3 coding DNA: TGTGCCAGCAGTGTGACAGGCTTTAGGAACTATGGCTACACCTTC.

V gene TRBV7-3 combines with J gene TRBJ2-1; TRBD2 agrees at 9 bases. Germline V lookup: CDR1 SGHTA, CDR2 FQGTGA. The length of the CDR3 is 14 residues. J gave up 8 bases and V 1 base, and 3 bases lay outside the gene matches. The CDR3 protein is CASSLSGRAYEQFF. The CDR3, as DNA: TGTGCCAGCAGCTTAAGCGGGAGGGCTTATGAGCAGTTCTTC.

The chain uses TRBV24-1 and TRBJ2-3; the match to TRBD1 covers 7 bases. V shed 4 bases and J 7 bases; nucleotides not matched to a gene: 13. Germline lookup yields CDR1 KGHDR and CDR2 SFDVKD. This CDR3 contains 16 residues. CDR3 coding DNA: TGTGCCACCAGTGACGCGACTAAGACGGGACAGCATACGCAGTATTTT. This sequence encodes CATSDATKTGQHTQYF.

V gene TRBV7-9 combines with J gene TRBJ2-7, with D unclear. Germline V gene lookup returns CDR1 SEHNR and CDR2 FQNEAQ (reference sequence). The CDR3 length is 11 residues. The V and J ends lost 3 bases and 5 bases respectively, with 5 bases between them. CDR3 coding DNA: TGTGCCAGCAGCTTTACAAACGAGCAGTACTTC. As protein: CASSFTNEQYF.

The chain links TRBV5-1 to TRBJ2-7; possibly TRBD2 for D (5 bases). Germline lookup yields CDR1 SGHRS and CDR2 YFSETQ. The CDR3 extends over 13 amino acids. Deletions cut 2 bases from V and 5 bases from J, with 11 bases between. CDR3 in amino acids: CASSFPPRDEQYF. Here the CDR3 DNA reads TGCGCCAGCAGCTTCCCACCGCGGGACGAGCAGTACTTC.

The chain is built from TRBV7-9 and TRBJ2-7, with D possibly TRBD1 on 6 matching bases. CDR1 and CDR2 (germline): SEHNR, FQNEAQ (reference sequence). The V end was cut by 4 bases, the J end by 1 base, with 11 bases between. The CDR3 contains 14 residues. CDR3 residues: CASSSTGRSYEQYF. CDR3 DNA: TGTGCCAGCAGCTCGACAGGAAGGTCCTACGAGCAGTACTTC.